A selection of T cell receptor beta chains follows, all from one sample in a study of T cell responses to AZD1222 COVID-19 vaccine. Assay used: immunoSEQ multiplex PCR; TCRdb lists only in-frame clones, some missing. Here the sample spans about 150,000 clones, around 92% being singletons. Sequencing was performed on peripheral blood, taken on day 0 of AZD1222 vaccination. The source of these receptors is an adult in good health. Each CDR3 is given with its conserved first and last residue. The D gene is left open where the match is weak. Size values are once, few and many counts, or a class for expanded clones, and some rows have none.

d_gene	j_gene	v_gene	abundance	CDR3aa	CDR3nt
.	TRBJ1-6	TRBV6-1	.	CASSEQVGNSPLHF	TGTGCCAGCAGTGAACAGGTCGGGAATTCACCCCTCCACTTT
.	TRBJ1-6	TRBV7-6	.	CASSLVRGGNSPLHF	TGTGCCAGCAGCTTAGTGAGGGGTGGTAATTCACCCCTCCACTTT
TRBD1	TRBJ1-2	TRBV28	.	CASSPPGQGAGYGYTF	TGTGCCAGCAGTCCACCTGGACAGGGGGCAGGCTATGGCTACACCTTC
.	TRBJ2-6	TRBV11-3	once	CASSPRGGSGANVLTF	TGTGCCAGCAGCCCCAGAGGCGGTTCCGGGGCCAACGTCCTGACTTTC
TRBD2	TRBJ2-5	TRBV3-1/TRBV3-2	.	CASSRLAAQETQYF	TGTGCCAGCAGCCGCCTAGCGGCCCAAGAGACCCAGTACTTC
TRBD2	TRBJ2-5	TRBV11-3	.	CASSWGLAGSQETQYF	TGTGCCAGCAGCTGGGGACTAGCGGGGAGCCAAGAGACCCAGTACTTC
.	TRBJ1-2	TRBV10-3	.	CAISEGTWNGYTF	TGTGCCATCAGTGAAGGGACATGGAATGGCTACACCTTC
.	TRBJ1-5	TRBV30	once	CAWSVSVVGPQHF	TGTGCCTGGAGTGTTTCGGTGGTGGGGCCCCAGCATTTT
TRBD2	TRBJ2-1	TRBV6-6	.	CASSPSKGGRTSGRTYNEQFF	TGTGCCAGCAGCCCGAGCAAGGGGGGGAGGACTAGCGGGAGGACCTACAATGAGCAGTTCTTC
.	TRBJ2-1	TRBV19	.	CASSPDSYNEQFF	TGTGCCAGTAGCCCCGACAGCTACAATGAGCAGTTCTTC
TRBD1	TRBJ1-1	TRBV6-5	once	CASSGTANTEAFF	TGTGCCAGCAGCGGGACAGCGAACACTGAAGCTTTCTTT
.	TRBJ2-2	TRBV14	.	CASSHLPDTGELFF	TGTGCCAGCAGCCATCTTCCGGACACCGGGGAGCTGTTTTTT
TRBD2	TRBJ2-1	TRBV28	.	CASSPGKWGEGNEQFF	TGTGCCAGCAGTCCCGGAAAGTGGGGGGAGGGCAATGAGCAGTTCTTC
.	TRBJ2-1	TRBV19	few	CASSVGIGEQFF	TGTGCCAGTAGTGTGGGTATCGGTGAGCAGTTCTTC
.	TRBJ1-6	TRBV13	.	CASSALRGADSPLHF	TGTGCCAGCAGCGCCCTGAGGGGGGCCGACTCACCCCTCCACTTT
.	TRBJ1-5	TRBV19	.	CASSPIEGGFNQPQHF	TGTGCCAGTAGTCCTATAGAAGGAGGCTTCAATCAGCCCCAGCATTTT
.	TRBJ1-1	TRBV5-1	few	CASSSGDSMNEAFF	TGCGCCAGCAGCTCTGGAGACAGCATGAATGAAGCTTTCTTT
.	TRBJ1-2	TRBV3-1/TRBV3-2	.	CASSQFGPMGNYGYTF	TGTGCCAGCAGCCAATTCGGACCTATGGGGAACTATGGCTACACCTTC
.	TRBJ2-3	TRBV5-8	.	CASSFRASYTDTQYF	TGTGCCAGCAGCTTCAGGGCATCCTACACAGATACGCAGTATTTT
.	TRBJ1-3	TRBV5-1	once	CASSETVRAGNTIYF	TGCGCCAGCAGCGAGACAGTCCGGGCTGGGAACACCATATATTTT
.	TRBJ1-1	TRBV29-1	.	CSVAARGTNTEAFF	TGCAGCGTTGCGGCCAGGGGAACGAACACTGAAGCTTTCTTT
TRBD2	TRBJ2-5	TRBV9	.	CASSVDGTSGAGTQYF	TGTGCCAGCAGCGTCGATGGGACTAGCGGGGCAGGGACCCAGTACTTC
.	TRBJ2-3	TRBV15	.	CATSRGRDAGGPDTQYF	TGTGCCACCAGCAGAGGTCGGGACGCCGGGGGTCCAGATACGCAGTATTTT
.	TRBJ1-1	TRBV28	.	CASNDGGSSAFF	TGTGCCAGCAACGACGGGGGCTCCTCGGCTTTCTTT
.	TRBJ1-3	TRBV7-2	.	CASTLATGWANTIYF	TGTGCCAGCACCTTGGCAACGGGTTGGGCAAACACCATATATTTT
.	TRBJ1-6	TRBV5-1	once	CASSLDPGNNSPLHF	TGCGCCAGCAGCTTGGATCCAGGGAATAATTCACCCCTCCACTTT
.	TRBJ2-7	TRBV9	.	CASSVAGSSTYEQYF	TGTGCCAGCAGCGTAGCGGGGTCTAGCACCTACGAGCAGTACTTC
TRBD1	TRBJ2-7	TRBV2	once	CASNLLGSRGQGAGEQYF	TGTGCCAGCAATCTCCTCGGTTCTAGGGGACAGGGGGCGGGCGAGCAGTACTTC
.	TRBJ2-4	TRBV27	.	CASSSIGPLAKNIQYF	TGTGCCAGCAGTTCGATAGGACCCTTAGCCAAAAACATTCAGTACTTC
.	TRBJ1-2	TRBV27	.	CASSFGAQRGGYTF	TGTGCCAGCAGTTTTGGGGCCCAGCGGGGTGGCTACACCTTC
TRBD2	TRBJ2-1	TRBV7-2	.	CASSSWTSGTYNEQFF	TGTGCCAGCAGCTCCTGGACTAGCGGGACGTACAATGAGCAGTTCTTC
.	TRBJ1-3	TRBV6-6	.	CASSYSTGDTIYF	TGTGCCAGCAGTTACTCGACGGGAGACACCATATATTTT
TRBD1	TRBJ1-2	TRBV6-5	.	CASSKGQVRDGYTF	TGTGCCAGCAGTAAGGGACAGGTCCGCGATGGCTACACCTTC
.	TRBJ2-7	TRBV5-8	.	CASSLLSGVPYF	TGTGCCAGCAGCTTGCTTTCGGGCGTACCGTACTTC
TRBD1	TRBJ1-2	TRBV7-2	.	CASSSWGQGKEGYTF	TGTGCCAGCAGCTCATGGGGACAGGGGAAGGAGGGCTACACCTTC
.	TRBJ1-1	TRBV14	once	CASTPKAPEAFF	TGTGCCAGCACCCCTAAGGCTCCTGAAGCTTTCTTT
.	TRBJ1-1	TRBV2	.	CASTGQFMNTEAFF	TGTGCCAGCACCGGACAGTTTATGAACACTGAAGCTTTCTTT
TRBD2	TRBJ2-5	TRBV24-1	.	CATSDYAGGTQYF	TGTGCCACCAGTGATTACGCGGGGGGGACCCAGTACTTC
.	TRBJ1-1	TRBV10-3	.	CAISDPSLQGDTEAFF	TGTGCCATCAGTGACCCCTCACTACAAGGGGACACTGAAGCTTTCTTT
.	TRBJ1-2	TRBV2	.	CASSEGLYGYTF	TGTGCCAGCAGTGAGGGTCTCTATGGCTACACCTTC